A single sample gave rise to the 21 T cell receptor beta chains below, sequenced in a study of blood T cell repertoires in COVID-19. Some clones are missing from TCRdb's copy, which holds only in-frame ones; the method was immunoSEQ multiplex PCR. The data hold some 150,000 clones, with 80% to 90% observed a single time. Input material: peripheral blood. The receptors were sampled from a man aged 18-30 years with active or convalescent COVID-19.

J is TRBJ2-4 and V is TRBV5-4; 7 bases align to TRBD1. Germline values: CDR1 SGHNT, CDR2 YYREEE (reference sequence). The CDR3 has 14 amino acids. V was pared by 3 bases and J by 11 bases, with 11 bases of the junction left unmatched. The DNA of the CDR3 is TGTGCCAGCAGCTCGATAAGGGGGCCCCGCGTTCAGTACTTC. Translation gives CASSSIRGPRVQYF.

CDR3 sequence (DNA): TGTGCCAGCAGCTTAGGGACCGGGACTAGCGAACGAGAGACCCAGTACTTC. It encodes CASSLGTGTSERETQYF. V usage is TRBV7-9 and J usage is TRBJ2-5; 10 bases are a match to TRBD2. CDR3 length equals 17 residues. Germline loops: CDR1 SEHNR, CDR2 FQNEAQ (reference sequence). V dropped 1 base and J dropped 4; count of bases not matched to a gene: 9.

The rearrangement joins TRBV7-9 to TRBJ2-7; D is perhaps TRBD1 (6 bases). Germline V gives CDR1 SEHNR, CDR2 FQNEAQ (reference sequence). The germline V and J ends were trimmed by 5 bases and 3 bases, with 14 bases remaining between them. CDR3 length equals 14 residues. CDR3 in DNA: TGTGCCAGCAGCAGCCGGGACAACCTCTACGAGCAGTACTTC. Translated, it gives CASSSRDNLYEQYF.

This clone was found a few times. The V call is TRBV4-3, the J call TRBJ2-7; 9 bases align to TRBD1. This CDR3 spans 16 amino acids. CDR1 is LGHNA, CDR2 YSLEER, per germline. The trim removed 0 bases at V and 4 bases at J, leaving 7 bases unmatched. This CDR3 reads CASSQDYRGPTYEQYF. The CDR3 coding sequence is TGCGCCAGCAGCCAAGATTACAGGGGGCCAACATACGAGCAGTACTTC.

CDR3 sequence (DNA): TGTGCCAGCAGCTTGGTACCTAGCGTTGACACCGGGGAGCTGTTTTTT. Its protein is CASSLVPSVDTGELFF. The chain links TRBV5-4 to TRBJ2-2; D is possibly TRBD2 (6 bases). The CDR3 covers 16 residues. CDR1 and CDR2 (germline): SGHNT, YYREEE (reference sequence). V was clipped by 0 bases and J by 3 bases, with 12 bases between them.

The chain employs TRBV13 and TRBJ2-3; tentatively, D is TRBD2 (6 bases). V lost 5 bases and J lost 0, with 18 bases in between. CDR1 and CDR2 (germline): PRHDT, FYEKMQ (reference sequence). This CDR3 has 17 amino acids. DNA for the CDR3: TGTGCCAGCAGCCCCTCCCTGGGGGAGGTTAGCACAGATACGCAGTATTTT. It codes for CASSPSLGEVSTDTQYF. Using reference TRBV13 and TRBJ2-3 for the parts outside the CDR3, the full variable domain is AAGVIQSPRHLIKEKRETATLKCYPIPRHDTVYWYQQGPGQDPQFLISFYEKMQSDKGSIPDRFSAQQFSDYHSELNMSSLELGDSALYFCASSPSLGEVSTDTQYFGPGTRLTVL.

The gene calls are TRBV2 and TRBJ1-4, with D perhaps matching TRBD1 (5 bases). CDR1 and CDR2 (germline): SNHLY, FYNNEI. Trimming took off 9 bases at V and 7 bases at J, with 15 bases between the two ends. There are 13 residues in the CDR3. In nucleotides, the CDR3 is TGTGCCAGTGGCCGGTGGGGCCGTGAAAAACTGTTTTTT. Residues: CASGRWGREKLFF. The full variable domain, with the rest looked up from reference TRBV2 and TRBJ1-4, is EPEVTQTPSHQVTQMGQEVILRCVPISNHLYFYWYRQILGQKVEFLVSFYNNEISEKSEIFDDQFSVERPDGSNFTLKIRSTKLEDSAMYFCASGRWGREKLFFGSGTQLSVL.

The CDR3 region is CASTLGTNYGYTF. The CDR3 DNA reads as TGTGCCAGCACCCTCGGGACAAACTATGGCTACACCTTC. The chain joins TRBV12-3 or TRBV12-4 to TRBJ1-2; D is possibly TRBD1 (6 bases). Between the trimmed V and J ends, which lost 7 bases and 2 bases, there was a span of 11 bases. This CDR3 comprises 13 residues.

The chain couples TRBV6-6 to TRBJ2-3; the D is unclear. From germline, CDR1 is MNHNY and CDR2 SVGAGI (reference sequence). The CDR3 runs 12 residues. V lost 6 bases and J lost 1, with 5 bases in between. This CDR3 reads CASRAGTDTQYF. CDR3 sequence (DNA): TGTGCCAGCAGGGCCGGCACAGATACGCAGTATTTT.

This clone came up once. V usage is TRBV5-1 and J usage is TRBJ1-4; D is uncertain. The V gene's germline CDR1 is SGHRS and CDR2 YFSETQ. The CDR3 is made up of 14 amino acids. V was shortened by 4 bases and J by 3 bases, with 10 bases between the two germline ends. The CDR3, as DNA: TGCGCCAGCAGCATAAGTACTTCTAATGAAAAACTGTTTTTT. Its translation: CASSISTSNEKLFF.

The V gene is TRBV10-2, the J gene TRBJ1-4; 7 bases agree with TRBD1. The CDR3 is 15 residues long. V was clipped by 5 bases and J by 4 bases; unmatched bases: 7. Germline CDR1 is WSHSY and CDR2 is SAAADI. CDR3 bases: TGCGCCAGCAGTCCGGACAGGAGGATTAATGAAAAACTGTTTTTT. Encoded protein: CASSPDRRINEKLFF.

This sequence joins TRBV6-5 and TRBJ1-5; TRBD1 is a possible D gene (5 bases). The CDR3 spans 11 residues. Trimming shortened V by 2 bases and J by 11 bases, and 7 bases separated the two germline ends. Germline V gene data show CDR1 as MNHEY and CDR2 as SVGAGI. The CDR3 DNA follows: TGTGCCAGCAGTTACGGAGGGGCCCAGCATTTT. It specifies CASSYGGAQHF.

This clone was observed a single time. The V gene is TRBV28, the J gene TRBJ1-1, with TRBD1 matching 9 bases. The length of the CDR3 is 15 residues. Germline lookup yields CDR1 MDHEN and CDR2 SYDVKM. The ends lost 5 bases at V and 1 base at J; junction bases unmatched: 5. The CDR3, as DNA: TGTGCCAGCAGTGTTGGGACAGGGCGGAACACTGAAGCTTTCTTT. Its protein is CASSVGTGRNTEAFF. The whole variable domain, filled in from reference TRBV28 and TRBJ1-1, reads DVKVTQSSRYLVKRTGEKVFLECVQDMDHENMFWYRQDPGLGLRLIYFSYDVKMKEKGDIPEGYSVSREKKERFSLILESASTNQTSMYLCASSVGTGRNTEAFFGQGTRLTVV.

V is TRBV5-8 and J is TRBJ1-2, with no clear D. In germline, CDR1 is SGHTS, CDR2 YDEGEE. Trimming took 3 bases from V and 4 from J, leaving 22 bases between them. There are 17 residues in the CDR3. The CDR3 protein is CASSSRAGRTGSYGYTF. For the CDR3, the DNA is TGTGCCAGCAGCTCTAGGGCAGGACGGACGGGGAGCTATGGCTACACCTTC.

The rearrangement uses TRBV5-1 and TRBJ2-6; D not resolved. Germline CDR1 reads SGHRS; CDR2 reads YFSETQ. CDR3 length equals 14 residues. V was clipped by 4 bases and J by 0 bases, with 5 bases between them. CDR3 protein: CASSLSSGANVLTF. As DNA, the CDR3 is TGCGCCAGCAGCCTTAGCTCTGGGGCCAACGTCCTGACTTTC.

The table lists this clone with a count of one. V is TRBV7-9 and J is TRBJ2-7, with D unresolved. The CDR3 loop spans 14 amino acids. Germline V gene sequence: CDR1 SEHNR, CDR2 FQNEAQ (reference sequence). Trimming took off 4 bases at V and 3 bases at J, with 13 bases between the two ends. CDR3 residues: CASSSPGINYEQYV. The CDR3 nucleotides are TGTGCCAGCAGCTCCCCGGGTATAAACTACGAGCAGTACGTC.

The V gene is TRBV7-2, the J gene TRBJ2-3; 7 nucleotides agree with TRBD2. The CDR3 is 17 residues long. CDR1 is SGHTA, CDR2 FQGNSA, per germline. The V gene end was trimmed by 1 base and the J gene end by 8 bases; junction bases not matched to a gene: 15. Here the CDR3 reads CASSLVWWEGDSGTQYF. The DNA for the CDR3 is TGTGCCAGCAGCTTAGTTTGGTGGGAGGGCGATTCGGGTACGCAGTATTTT.

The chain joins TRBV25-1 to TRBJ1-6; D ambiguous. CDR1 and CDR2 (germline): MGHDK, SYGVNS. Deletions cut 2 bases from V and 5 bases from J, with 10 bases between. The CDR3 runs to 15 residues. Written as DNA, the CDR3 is TGTGCCAGCAGTGAACAAGGGCGGGATAATTCACCCCTCCACTTT. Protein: CASSEQGRDNSPLHF. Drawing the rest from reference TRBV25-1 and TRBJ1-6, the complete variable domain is EADIYQTPRYLVIGTGKKITLECSQTMGHDKMYWYQQDPGMELHLIHYSYGVNSTEKGDLSSESTVSRIRTEHFPLTLESARPSHTSQYLCASSEQGRDNSPLHFGNGTRLTVT.

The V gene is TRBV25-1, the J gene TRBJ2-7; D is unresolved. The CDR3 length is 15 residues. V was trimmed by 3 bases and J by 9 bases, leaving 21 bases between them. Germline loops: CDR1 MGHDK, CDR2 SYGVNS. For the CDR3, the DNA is TGTGCCAGCAGTGAGCTCTCCGGAGCTCTACGAGGGCAGTACGTC. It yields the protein CASSELSGALRGQYV.

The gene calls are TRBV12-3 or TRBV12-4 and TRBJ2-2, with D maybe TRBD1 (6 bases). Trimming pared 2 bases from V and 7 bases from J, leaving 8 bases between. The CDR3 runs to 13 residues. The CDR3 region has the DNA TGTGCCAGCAGTTTAAAAGGGGGCGGGGAGCTGTTTTTT. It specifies CASSLKGGGELFF.

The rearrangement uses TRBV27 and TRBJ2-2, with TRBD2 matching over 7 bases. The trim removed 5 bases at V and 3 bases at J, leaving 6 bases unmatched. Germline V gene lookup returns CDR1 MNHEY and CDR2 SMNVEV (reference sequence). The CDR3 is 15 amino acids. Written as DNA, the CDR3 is TGTGCCAGCAGTACTACTAGCGCAGACACCGGGGAGCTGTTTTTT. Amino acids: CASSTTSADTGELFF.